Listed here are 7 T cell receptor beta chains from one sample, sequenced in a study of T cells after yellow fever vaccination. One entry per CDR3 protein, called by TCRdb with MiXCR from the 5' RACE reads. The repertoire consists of roughly 240,000 distinct CDR3 sequences, with around 6.7% occurring once and the leading ten covering roughly 1%. The material was CD4+ T cells sorted from PBMCs, obtained on the day of the yellow fever booster vaccination. The receptors were sampled from a young man who received the YFV17D yellow fever vaccine.

V gene TRBV7-2 combines with J gene TRBJ2-7; weak D call: TRBD1 (6 bases). The V and J ends lost 3 bases and 3 bases respectively, with 12 bases between them. Germline CDR1 reads SGHTA; CDR2 reads FQGNSA. The CDR3 length is 14 residues. CDR3 sequence reads: CASSFDRTVYEQYF. CDR3 bases: TGTGCCAGCAGCTTTGACAGGACAGTCTACGAGCAGTACTTC.

This rearrangement joins TRBV20-1 to TRBJ2-5, with D perhaps matching TRBD1 or TRBD2 (5 bases each). Germline-derived CDR1 and CDR2 are DFQATT and SNEGSKA (reference sequence). The CDR3 consists of 11 residues. The ends were cut back, 6 bases at V and 5 bases at J, with 10 bases in the middle. The CDR3 nucleotides are TGCAGTGCGATTGAGGGGGAGACCCAGTACTTC. This codes for CSAIEGETQYF.

Remarks on this clonotype: With a much larger clone just one base away, this may be a read error. This chain joins TRBV7-9 and TRBJ2-2; a possible D gene is TRBD1 (5 bases). Trimming took off 4 bases at V and 8 bases at J, with 23 bases between the two ends. There are 17 residues in the CDR3. Germline lookup yields CDR1 SEHNR and CDR2 FQNEAQ (reference sequence). The CDR3 here is CASSSPGTDTSKGELFF. The CDR3 nucleotides are TGTGCCAGCAGCTCTCCAGGAACGGACACAAGTAAGGGGGAGCTGTTTTTT.

This clonotype was picked up many times. The J gene is TRBJ1-5, the V gene TRBV19; 7 bases agree with TRBD1. J was trimmed by 0 bases and V by 7 bases; bases with no gene match: 6. Looked up from germline, CDR1 is LNHDA and CDR2 is SQIVND (reference sequence). The CDR3 length is 15 residues. The CDR3 loop reads CASTEGQASNQPQHF. DNA for the CDR3: TGTGCCAGTACCGAAGGACAGGCTAGCAATCAGCCCCAGCATTTT.

This clonotype has only a few counts. The CDR3 DNA sequence: TGTGCCAGCAGCCAAGATCATGGGGGCAGAGACCGGACCGGGGAGCTGTTTTTT. Its protein product is CASSQDHGGRDRTGELFF. V and J are TRBV4-2 and TRBJ2-2, with D possibly matching TRBD1 (6 bases). Deletions cut 0 bases from V and 5 bases from J, with 19 bases between. The CDR3 contains 18 residues. CDR1 LGHNA and CDR2 YNFKEQ come from the germline V gene.

This clonotype came up many times. The rearrangement links TRBV4-3 to TRBJ2-7; 10 bases are a match to TRBD2. Germline lookup yields CDR1 LGHNA and CDR2 YSLEER. The CDR3 contains 15 residues. Trimming at V came to 3 bases and at J to 4 bases, leaving 6 bases not matched to a gene. The CDR3, as DNA: TGCGCCAGCAGCCAGAGGACTAGCGGTCCGTACGAGCAGTACTTC. Translation: CASSQRTSGPYEQYF.

This clonotype was seen repeatedly, ten times or more. The chain employs TRBV29-1 and TRBJ2-7; a possible D gene is TRBD1 (7 bases). This CDR3 has 14 amino acids. The germline CDR1 and CDR2 sequences are SQVTM and ANQGSEA. V was shortened by 6 bases and J by 6 bases, with 21 bases between the two germline ends. The CDR3 region is CSVSGGTGDGEQYF. Here the CDR3 DNA reads TGCAGCGTCTCCGGGGGTACAGGGGATGGCGAGCAGTACTTC.